Each of the 26 T cell receptor beta chains below was sequenced from the same sample in a study of shared clonotypes between healthy human individuals. Clones were sequenced by immunoSEQ multiplex PCR, and TCRdb holds only the in-frame ones, with some missing. The table includes around 500,000 clones, 79% detected once. Sequenced input: PBMCs. These receptor sequences come from a woman in her 40s in good health. Some clones in this sample may be carry-over from other donors' samples.

J is TRBJ1-5 and V is TRBV30; D unclear. Germline V gene lookup returns CDR1 GTSNPN and CDR2 SVGIG (reference sequence). The V gene lost 1 base and the J gene lost 5 bases, with 12 bases spanning the gap. The CDR3 length is 14 residues. The CDR3 DNA reads as TGTGCCTGGAGTGGTTTACTTCACCATCAGCCCCAGCATTTT. This codes for CAWSGLLHHQPQHF.

The chain is built from TRBV29-1 and TRBJ2-4; possible D gene TRBD2, 5 bases. Looked up from germline, CDR1 is SQVTM and CDR2 is ANQGSEA. V gave up 4 bases and J gave up 1 base, with 14 bases separating them. The CDR3 consists of 15 residues. The DNA for the CDR3 is TGCAGCGTTGTCGTTCCGACGGGGGCCAAAAACATTCAGTACTTC. Translating gives CSVVVPTGAKNIQYF.

This clone has just a few counts. The rearrangement joins TRBV7-3 to TRBJ2-1; the D is unclear. Germline values: CDR1 SGHTA, CDR2 FQGTGA. The V end lost 7 bases, the J end lost 2 bases, and 12 bases lay between the germline ends. The CDR3 totals 14 residues. In nucleotides, the CDR3 is TGTGCCAGCAACATGGCAGGACCCTACAATGAGCAGTTCTTC. This gives the protein CASNMAGPYNEQFF.

V is TRBV15 and J is TRBJ2-7; D call uncertain. The length of the CDR3 is 14 residues. The V gene lost 6 bases and the J gene lost 2 bases, with 14 bases spanning the gap. Germline CDR1 LNHNV, CDR2 YYDKDF (reference sequence). CDR3 DNA sequence: TGTGCCACCAGATTAGGGCCGGAAGCCTACGAGCAGTACTTC. This gives the protein CATRLGPEAYEQYF.

A remark on this clone: A read error may produce the germline difference seen at one junction end. This sequence joins TRBV27 and TRBJ2-3; 8 bases line up with TRBD2. Germline V lookup: CDR1 MNHEY, CDR2 SMNVEV (reference sequence). The CDR3 has 14 amino acids. The CDR3, as DNA: TGTGCCAGCTGTTTAGCGGGAAGCTCTGATACGCAGTATTTT. Translation: CASCLAGSSDTQYF.

This sequence joins TRBV27 and TRBJ2-7; either TRBD1 or TRBD2 may supply D (5 bases each). This CDR3 comprises 13 residues. Between the trimmed V and J ends, which lost 4 bases and 6 bases, there was a span of 13 bases. Germline lookup yields CDR1 MNHEY and CDR2 SMNVEV (reference sequence). DNA for the CDR3: TGTGCCAGCAGTTGGGACCCTAGATCCGAGCAGTACTTC. Its protein is CASSWDPRSEQYF.

CDR3 region: CASTAYGTGDYGYTF. The CDR3 DNA is TGCGCCAGCACCGCATACGGAACAGGGGACTATGGCTACACCTTC. The chain carries TRBV5-1 and TRBJ1-2; TRBD1 aligns across 7 bases. Germline V gene sequence: CDR1 SGHRS, CDR2 YFSETQ. This CDR3 region has 15 residues. Trimming cost V 6 bases and J 3 bases; bases outside gene matches: 11.

This chain uses TRBV28 with TRBJ1-4; D unresolved. CDR1 and CDR2 (germline): MDHEN, SYDVKM. This CDR3 is 13 amino acids long. V was shortened by 4 bases and J by 1 base, with 4 bases between the two germline ends. CDR3 sequence: CASSYGTNEKLFF. The CDR3 bases are TGTGCCAGCAGTTACGGAACTAATGAAAAACTGTTTTTT.

This clone appeared once. The chain joins TRBV7-3 to TRBJ2-1; TRBD1 might be the D (6 bases). Per the germline V gene, CDR1 is SGHTA and CDR2 is FQGTGA. The CDR3 covers 17 residues. The germline V and J ends were trimmed by 5 bases and 0 bases, with 17 bases remaining between them. The CDR3 spells CASSPGTPPSSYNEQFF. In nucleotides, the CDR3 is TGTGCCAGCAGCCCCGGGACACCACCTAGCTCCTACAATGAGCAGTTCTTC.

Comments on this clone: At one boundary the junction diverges from the germline segment, which might be a read error. The chain employs TRBV5-6 and TRBJ1-1; D might be TRBD1 (5 bases). The CDR3 extends over 13 amino acids. The germline CDR1 and CDR2 sequences are SGHDT and YYEEEE. CDR3 DNA sequence: TGTGCCAGCAGGTCCCGGGACCGACGGCTGGGCGACTTT. This sequence encodes CASRSRDRRLGDF. The variable domain in full, with the rest retrieved from reference TRBV5-6 and TRBJ1-1, is DAGVTQSPTHLIKTRGQQVTLRCSPKSGHDTVSWYQQALGQGPQFIFQYYEEEERQRGNFPDRFSGHQFPNYSSELNVNALLLGDSALYLCASRSRDRRLGDFGQGTRLTVV.

There are a few counts of this clone. The rearrangement uses TRBV11-2 and TRBJ2-3; D gene unclear. V lost 3 bases and J 0 bases, leaving 16 bases between the germline ends. The CDR3 length is 17 residues. CDR1 is SGHAT and CDR2 is FQNNGV in the germline V gene. For the CDR3, the DNA is TGTGCCAGCAGCTTTTCGAGGAAACCTCTTAGCACAGATACGCAGTATTTT. Translated, it gives CASSFSRKPLSTDTQYF.

This clone was counted a few times. V and J are TRBV11-2 and TRBJ2-5; D may be TRBD2 (5 bases). This CDR3 spans 15 amino acids. Trimming took off 2 bases at V and 1 base at J, with 11 bases between the two ends. Germline CDR1 reads SGHAT; CDR2 reads FQNNGV. The CDR3 protein is CASSLLRAGQETQYF. The CDR3 DNA sequence: TGTGCCAGCAGCTTACTCCGGGCGGGCCAAGAGACCCAGTACTTC.

About this clone itself: A much larger clonotype is one base distant, so this may be a read error. The CDR3 does not close with the conserved phenylalanine or tryptophan, likely indicating a read error. The rearrangement links TRBV6-1 to TRBJ1-6, with 7 bases that match TRBD1. V shed 6 bases, J shed 10 bases, and the junction held 9 bases outside the gene matches. The germline V gene has CDR1 MNHNS and CDR2 SASEGT. The CDR3 extends over 14 amino acids. The CDR3 bases are TGTGCCAGCAGAGATCGACAGGGAAGCTCACCCCTCCACCTT. Translating gives CASRDRQGSSPLHL.

The rearrangement links TRBV10-2 to TRBJ2-5; TRBD1 might be the D (5 bases). The J call may be incorrect, as the DNA end agrees better with TRBJ2-7. CDR1 is WSHSY and CDR2 is SAAADI in the germline V gene. The CDR3 is 15 residues long. Here the CDR3 reads CASSESDQGDYEQYF. As DNA, the CDR3 is TGCGCCAGCAGTGAGTCGGACCAGGGCGACTACGAGCAGTACTTC.

The chain links TRBV5-1 to TRBJ2-7; TRBD1 aligns across 8 bases. Trimming took 6 bases from V and 4 from J; bases not matched to a gene: 6. CDR1 is SGHRS, CDR2 YFSETQ, per germline. The CDR3 runs to 13 residues. The CDR3 loop reads CASTGTGEYEQYF. The CDR3 DNA reads as TGCGCCAGCACAGGGACAGGAGAATACGAGCAGTACTTC.

The rearrangement joins TRBV10-3 to TRBJ2-3, with D possibly being TRBD2 (6 bases). CDR3 size: 14 residues. Trimming removed 6 bases from V and 2 bases from J, with 12 bases in between. CDR1 is ENHRY, CDR2 SYGVKD, per germline. CDR3 sequence: CAISQTSNTDTQYF. CDR3 nucleotide sequence: TGTGCCATCAGCCAAACTAGCAACACAGATACGCAGTATTTT.

The V call is TRBV20-1, the J call TRBJ1-1; tentative D call: TRBD1 (6 bases). The V and J ends lost 6 bases and 7 bases respectively, with 9 bases between them. This CDR3 is 10 amino acids long. Germline assignment: CDR1 DFQATT and CDR2 SNEGSKA (reference sequence). The CDR3 nucleotides are TGCAGTGCAACAGGGAATGAAGCTTTCTTT. Its protein is CSATGNEAFF.

The V call is TRBV29-1, the J call TRBJ2-5; D is undetermined. Trimming removed 5 bases at V and 1 base at J, with 5 bases between. Germline lookup yields CDR1 SQVTM and CDR2 ANQGSEA. This CDR3 has 11 residues. CDR3: CSVLVQETQYF. CDR3 DNA sequence: TGCAGCGTTTTAGTCCAAGAGACCCAGTACTTC.

This clone appeared a few times. One junction end disagrees with the germline gene, perhaps due to a read error. The rearrangement joins TRBV7-9 to TRBJ2-7; 9 bases are shared with TRBD1. The germline CDR1 and CDR2 sequences are SEHNR and FQNEAQ (reference sequence). The CDR3 is 14 amino acids. CDR3 coding DNA: TGTGCCAGCAGCCCAGCAGCCGGGACAGGGCGATTGGACTTC. This sequence encodes CASSPAAGTGRLDF.

The CDR3 DNA reads TGTGCCAGCAGCCGTTCAGGGGAGGTGGGCACTGAAGCTTTCTTT. Residues: CASSRSGEVGTEAFF. This rearrangement joins TRBV4-2 to TRBJ1-1; perhaps TRBD1 as D (6 bases). This CDR3 is built from 15 residues. The germline V and J ends were trimmed by 4 bases and 4 bases, with 16 bases remaining between them. Germline lookup yields CDR1 LGHNA and CDR2 YNFKEQ.

Remarks on this clone: Relative to the germline gene, one junction end is altered; a read error may explain this. The V gene is TRBV9, the J gene TRBJ2-7; the match to TRBD2 covers 8 bases. Germline assignment: CDR1 SGDLS and CDR2 YYNGEE. There are 15 residues in the CDR3. The CDR3 DNA reads TGTGCCAGCAGCGTAACTAGCGGATCCTCCCACGAGCAGTACTTC. Translation: CASSVTSGSSHEQYF.

This clone was seen just once. This sequence joins TRBV28 and TRBJ2-7; no definite D call. Trimming removed 6 bases from V and 2 bases from J, with 8 bases in between. CDR3 length equals 12 residues. The germline V gene has CDR1 MDHEN and CDR2 SYDVKM. The CDR3 region is CASRLGPYEQYF. For the CDR3, the DNA is TGTGCCAGCAGACTGGGCCCCTACGAGCAGTACTTC.

About this clone: The same CDR3 is also encoded by other DNA sequences in this sample. The chain recombines TRBV9 with TRBJ2-2; TRBD2 might be the D (5 bases). The V and J ends lost 2 bases and 1 base respectively, with 6 bases between them. The CDR3 spans 14 residues. Looked up from germline, CDR1 is SGDLS and CDR2 is YYNGEE. The CDR3 coding sequence is TGTGCCAGCAGCGTGAGCGGGAACACCGGGGAGCTGTTTTTT. Translation: CASSVSGNTGELFF.

This chain uses TRBV2 with TRBJ2-3; 7 bases are shared with TRBD2. Germline CDR1 SNHLY, CDR2 FYNNEI. This CDR3 has 15 residues. V was pared by 1 base and J by 5 bases, with 6 bases of the junction left unmatched. CDR3 sequence: CASSEVAGVGDTQYF. In nucleotides, the CDR3 is TGTGCCAGCAGTGAAGTCGCGGGAGTTGGAGATACGCAGTATTTT.

The chain couples TRBV5-6 to TRBJ2-4; tentatively, D is TRBD2 (7 bases). V lost 4 bases and J lost 6, with 17 bases in between. The CDR3 runs 15 residues. Germline CDR1 SGHDT, CDR2 YYEEEE. CDR3 DNA sequence: TGTGCCAGCAGCCCAGGGGCGGGGGCTAGAAACATTCAGTACTTC. Its translation is CASSPGAGARNIQYF.

This clone was counted a few times. The sample carries other DNA sequences with the same CDR3. The V and J genes are TRBV28 and TRBJ2-7; unclear D gene. V was cut by 6 bases and J by 3 bases, with 6 bases left in between. The CDR3 loop spans 11 amino acids. CDR1 and CDR2 (germline): MDHEN, SYDVKM. The CDR3 DNA sequence: TGTGCCAGCAGAAGAGACTACGAGCAGTACTTC. Its translation is CASRRDYEQYF.